These 5 T cell receptor beta chains came from one sample sequenced in a study of blood T cell repertoires in COVID-19. Using immunoSEQ multiplex PCR, the repertoire was profiled, and TCRdb retains in-frame clones only, with some absent. Of 100,000 to 120,000 clones detected, about four fifths appear once; the ten largest clones hold 15% to 19%. The sequencing sample was made of peripheral blood. The receptors were sampled from a woman of 80 years or more with acute or convalescent COVID-19.

In this sample, this clone turned up a few times. J is TRBJ2-2 and V is TRBV5-1; possibly TRBD1 for D (6 bases). The CDR3 length is 15 residues. Germline V lookup: CDR1 SGHRS, CDR2 YFSETQ. Trimming shortened V by 4 bases and J by 3 bases, and 13 bases separated the two germline ends. This CDR3 is CASSRTADHTGELFF. The CDR3 DNA sequence: TGCGCCAGCAGCCGGACAGCAGACCACACCGGGGAGCTGTTTTTT.

The genes are TRBV11-3 and TRBJ1-2; D gene uncertain. Germline CDR1 and CDR2: SGHNT and YENEEA. This CDR3 is 16 amino acids long. Trimming cost V 0 bases and J 1 base, with 12 bases left between them. This CDR3 is CASSLEGRAGNYGYTF. The DNA of the CDR3 is TGTGCCAGCAGCTTAGAGGGGAGGGCTGGTAACTATGGCTACACCTTC.

V is TRBV15 and J is TRBJ1-6, with 7 bases matching TRBD1. The CDR3 consists of 12 residues. V was clipped by 5 bases and J by 16 bases; unmatched bases: 8. Germline V gene sequence: CDR1 LNHNV, CDR2 YYDKDF (reference sequence). The CDR3 region is CATSSRDSRLHF. The CDR3 DNA sequence: TGTGCCACCAGCTCCCGGGACAGTAGACTCCACTTT. The entire variable domain, with the rest obtained from reference TRBV15 and TRBJ1-6, is as follows: DAMVIQNPRYQVTQFGKPVTLSCSQTLNHNVMYWYQQKSSQAPKLLFHYYDKDFNNEADTPDNFQSRRPNTSFCFLDIRSPGLGDTAMYLCATSSRDSRLHFGNGTRLTVT.

The chain combines TRBV6-2 or TRBV6-3 with TRBJ2-7, with TRBD1 matching over 8 bases. Germline V CDR1 and CDR2: MNHEY, SVGEGT. With 4 bases clipped from V and 4 bases from J, the junction kept 0 bases outside the gene matches. This CDR3 comprises 12 residues. The CDR3 loop is CASSWTGYEQYV. The CDR3 DNA reads TGTGCCAGCAGTTGGACAGGGTACGAGCAGTACGTC.

The chain links TRBV30 to TRBJ1-1; the D gene is possibly TRBD1 (5 bases). CDR1 and CDR2 from the germline V gene are GTSNPN and SVGIG (reference sequence). V shed 2 bases and J shed 4 bases, with 11 bases lying between them. The CDR3 extends over 13 amino acids. CDR3 protein: CAWSKERGTEAFF. The CDR3 DNA is TGTGCCTGGAGTAAAGAAAGGGGCACTGAAGCTTTCTTT.